The present T cell receptor beta chain was sequenced within a study of blood T cell repertoires in COVID-19. Study-wide background: Samples of COVID-19 (acute and convalescent) were obtained from the United States, Italy and Spain. PBMCs, B-cell-depleted T cells, or T cells were the source of the cDNA or gDNA that made up the material.

Original handling: Amplification of reference gene primers provided the estimated nucleated cell counts. TCRdb's table, derived via immunoSEQ multiplex PCR, lists solely in-frame clones and lacks some. V, J and clone size are taken as reported in that table, and D and trimming were inferred from the DNA itself. In the table there are more than 100,000 clones, 65% to 90% of which are singletons. This receptor was identified in an elderly man with acute or convalescent COVID-19. Sequencing was carried out using peripheral blood.

The CDR3 reads CASSPGPGGNYGYTF. The CDR3 nucleotides read TGTGCCAGCTCACCGGGGCCCGGAGGGAACTATGGCTACACCTTC. The chain has TRBV18 and TRBJ1-2, with a weak D call TRBD1 (5 bases). The CDR3 spans 15 residues. CDR1 KGHSH and CDR2 LQKENI come from the germline V gene. The germline V and J ends were trimmed by 3 bases and 2 bases, with 13 bases remaining between them.